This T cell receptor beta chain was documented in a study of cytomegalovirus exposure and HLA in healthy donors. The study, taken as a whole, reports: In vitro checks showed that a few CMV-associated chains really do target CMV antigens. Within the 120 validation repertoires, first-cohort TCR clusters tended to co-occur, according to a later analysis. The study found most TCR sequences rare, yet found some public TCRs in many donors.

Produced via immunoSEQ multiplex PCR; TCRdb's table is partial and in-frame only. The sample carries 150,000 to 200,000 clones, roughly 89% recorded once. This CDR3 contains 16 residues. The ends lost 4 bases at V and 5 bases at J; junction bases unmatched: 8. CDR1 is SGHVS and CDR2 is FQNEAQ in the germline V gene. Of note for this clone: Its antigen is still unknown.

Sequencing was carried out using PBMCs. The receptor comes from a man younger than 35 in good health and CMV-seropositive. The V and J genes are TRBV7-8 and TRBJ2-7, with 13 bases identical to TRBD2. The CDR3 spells CASSSRTSGSLHEQYF. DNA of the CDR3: TGTGCCAGCAGCTCCCGGACTAGCGGGAGTCTCCACGAGCAGTACTTC. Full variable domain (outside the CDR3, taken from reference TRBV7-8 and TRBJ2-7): GAGVSQSPRYKVAKRGQDVALRCDPISGHVSLFWYQQALGQGPEFLTYFQNEAQLDKSGLPSDRFFAERPEGSVSTLKIQRTQQEDSAVYLCASSSRTSGSLHEQYFGPGTRLTVT.